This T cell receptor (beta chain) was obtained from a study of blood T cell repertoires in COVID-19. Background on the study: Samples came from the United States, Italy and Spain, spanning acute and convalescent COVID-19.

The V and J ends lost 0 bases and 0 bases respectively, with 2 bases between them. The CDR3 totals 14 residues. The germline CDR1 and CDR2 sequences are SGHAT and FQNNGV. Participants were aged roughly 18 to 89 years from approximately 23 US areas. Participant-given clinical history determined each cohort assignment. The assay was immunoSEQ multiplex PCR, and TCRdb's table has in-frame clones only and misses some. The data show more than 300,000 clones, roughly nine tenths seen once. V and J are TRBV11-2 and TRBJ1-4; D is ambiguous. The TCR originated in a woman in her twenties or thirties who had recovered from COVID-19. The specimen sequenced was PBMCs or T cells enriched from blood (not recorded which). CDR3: CASSLDSTNEKLFF. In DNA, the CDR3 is TGTGCCAGCAGCTTAGACTCAACTAATGAAAAACTGTTTTTT.